The 21 T cell receptor beta chains in this list originate from one sample, sequenced in a study of blood T cells in healthy people across ages. PCR was performed a second time for 7 to 11 cycles using a sample-barcoded 5' primer and a J-beta primer mix. One entry per CDR3 protein results from TCRdb running MiXCR on the 5' RACE reads. Among about a million distinct CDR3 sequences, roughly half were seen once, and the ten largest hold 20% to 25%. Material: blood. These receptors all stem from a woman aged 55-69 years in good health.

DNA for the CDR3: TGCGCCAGCAGCCAAGATCAAGTTGATGAAAAACTGTTTTTT. As protein: CASSQDQVDEKLFF. The chain carries TRBV4-1 and TRBJ1-4; D uncertain. V was trimmed by 0 bases and J by 6 bases, leaving 8 bases between them. CDR3 length equals 14 residues. The germline gives CDR1 MGHRA, CDR2 YSYEKL.

The chain joins TRBV2 to TRBJ2-5; D remains ambiguous. Looked up from germline, CDR1 is SNHLY and CDR2 is FYNNEI. This CDR3 region has 15 residues. Between the trimmed V and J ends, which lost 6 bases and 7 bases, there was a span of 21 bases. The chain's CDR3 is CASRMDGRLLGTQYF. The CDR3 bases are TGTGCCAGCAGGATGGACGGTCGGCTATTAGGGACCCAGTACTTC.

The chain carries TRBV28 and TRBJ2-6; D may be TRBD1 or TRBD2 (5 bases each). Trimming pared 5 bases from V and 0 bases from J, leaving 11 bases between. CDR3 length equals 16 residues. Germline loops: CDR1 MDHEN, CDR2 SYDVKM. CDR3 DNA sequence: TGTGCCAGCAGTGTGGGACGGGACTCTGGGGCCAACGTCCTGACTTTC. Its protein product is CASSVGRDSGANVLTF.

The V call is TRBV28, the J call TRBJ1-2; 8 bases fit TRBD1. This CDR3 is built from 14 residues. With V trimmed by 3 bases and J by 3 bases, 3 bases remained unmatched. CDR1 is MDHEN and CDR2 is SYDVKM in the germline V gene. CDR3 residues: CASSFGTGDYGYTF. DNA for the CDR3: TGTGCCAGCAGTTTTGGGACAGGCGACTATGGCTACACCTTC.

The chain recombines TRBV21-1 with TRBJ2-7. Judging by the DNA end, TRBJ2-5 fits better; the J call may be wrong. TRBV21-1 is annotated as a pseudogene. The CDR3 sequence is 12 residues long. CDR3 in amino acids: CASSGMQETQYF. In DNA form, the CDR3 reads TGTGCCAGCAGTGGGATGCAAGAGACCCAGTACTTC.

V is TRBV20-1 and J is TRBJ2-3; perhaps TRBD2 as D (6 bases). The CDR3 has 15 amino acids. V was cut by 3 bases and J by 1 base, with 14 bases left in between. Germline V lookup: CDR1 DFQATT, CDR2 SNEGSKA (reference sequence). This CDR3 is CSARGGTFRTDTQYF. As DNA, the CDR3 is TGCAGTGCTAGGGGCGGGACCTTCCGCACAGATACGCAGTATTTT.

The chain employs TRBV20-1 and TRBJ1-6, with 8 bases matching TRBD1. In germline, CDR1 is DFQATT, CDR2 SNEGSKA (reference sequence). The V segment lost 6 bases and the J segment 7 bases; nucleotides outside the gene matches: 8. CDR3 length equals 14 residues. In nucleotides, the CDR3 is TGCAGTGCCCCATCGGACAGGGTCAATTCACCCCTCCACTTT. Translated, it gives CSAPSDRVNSPLHF.

This clonotype has only a few counts. The rearrangement uses TRBV10-3 and TRBJ2-4, with no clear D. The end of the DNA aligns better with TRBJ2-7, so the J call may be wrong. This CDR3 comprises 13 residues. Germline assignment: CDR1 ENHRY and CDR2 SYGVKD. CDR3 DNA: TGTGCCATCAGTGAGCTAAACACCGACGAGCAGTACTTC. Its protein is CAISELNTDEQYF.

The J gene is TRBJ2-3, the V gene TRBV12-3 or TRBV12-4; a possible D gene is TRBD1 (6 bases). This CDR3 region has 14 residues. Trimming left V 4 bases short and J 3 bases short, with 11 bases between. As DNA, the CDR3 is TGTGCCAGCAGTTGGTGGGGGCTGACAGATACGCAGTATTTT. Translation gives CASSWWGLTDTQYF.

Only a few counts were recorded for this clonotype. V is TRBV14 and J is TRBJ1-6, with a possible D match to TRBD1 (5 bases). The germline V gene encodes CDR1 SGHDN and CDR2 FVKESK. CDR3 length: 16 amino acids. V lost 1 base and J lost 6, with 13 bases in between. CDR3 loop: CASSQVGRALNSPLHF. The CDR3 DNA is TGTGCCAGCAGCCAAGTCGGCAGGGCACTTAATTCACCCCTCCACTTT.

The CDR3 region is CSALWGNGYTF. For the CDR3, the DNA is TGCAGTGCCCTCTGGGGGAATGGCTACACCTTC. V is TRBV20-1 and J is TRBJ1-2, with TRBD1 as a possible D gene (5 bases). CDR1 is DFQATT, CDR2 SNEGSKA, per germline (reference sequence). The CDR3 contains 11 residues. V lost 6 bases, J lost 6 bases, and 11 bases lay in between.

The rearrangement links TRBV11-3 to TRBJ2-7; unclear D gene. The CDR3 loop spans 12 amino acids. Per germline, CDR1 SGHNT and CDR2 YENEEA. V lost 4 bases, J lost 6 bases, and 10 bases lay in between. DNA for the CDR3: TGTGCCAGCAGCTCCGAGAGTCGCGAGCAGTACTTC. Translating it yields CASSSESREQYF.

Only one count was recorded for this clonotype. The rearrangement uses TRBV18 and TRBJ2-5; D is unresolved. Germline loops: CDR1 KGHSH, CDR2 LQKENI. Trimming took off 0 bases at V and 5 bases at J, with 10 bases between the two ends. CDR3 length: 14 amino acids. DNA for the CDR3: TGTGCCAGCTCACCACCGATTTCTAGGGAGACCCAGTACTTC. Translated, it gives CASSPPISRETQYF.

This chain links TRBV28 with TRBJ2-7; D remains unclear. The tail of the sequence fits TRBJ2-5 better, so the J call may be wrong. This CDR3 has 14 amino acids. CDR1 is MDHEN and CDR2 is SYDVKM in the germline V gene. The CDR3 DNA reads as TGTGCCAGCAGCCTACCCCGACCCCAGGAGACCCAGTACTTC. Translating it yields CASSLPRPQETQYF.

V is TRBV5-1 and J is TRBJ2-3; 8 bases map to TRBD2. Germline CDR1 and CDR2: SGHRS and YFSETQ. With 2 bases clipped from V and 6 bases from J, the junction kept 5 bases outside the gene matches. There are 14 residues in the CDR3. CDR3 residues: CASSLKAGADTQYF. The CDR3 DNA follows: TGCGCCAGCAGCTTAAAAGCGGGAGCGGATACGCAGTATTTT.

This clonotype was counted between two and nine times. This sequence joins TRBV29-1 and TRBJ2-1, with 9 bases fitting TRBD2. The CDR3 totals 16 residues. Germline V gives CDR1 SQVTM, CDR2 ANQGSEA. Trimming removed 0 bases from V and 10 bases from J; junction bases left unmatched: 13. This CDR3 reads CSVEEKGRVAGAEQFF. The CDR3 coding sequence is TGCAGCGTTGAAGAAAAGGGGAGGGTAGCGGGAGCCGAGCAGTTCTTC.

The V gene is TRBV11-2, the J gene TRBJ2-1; a weak D match, TRBD2 (5 bases). Trimming stripped 4 bases from V and 0 bases from J, with 16 bases between. Germline loops: CDR1 SGHAT, CDR2 FQNNGV. The CDR3 totals 17 residues. For the CDR3, the DNA is TGTGCCAGCAGCTCGCGGGCAGAACCCTTCTCCTACAATGAGCAGTTCTTC. Translating it yields CASSSRAEPFSYNEQFF.

This clonotype was seen a few times. V usage is TRBV4-2 and J usage is TRBJ2-4, with D maybe TRBD2 (5 bases). The J call may be incorrect, as the DNA end agrees better with TRBJ2-7. Germline CDR1 LGHNA, CDR2 YNFKEQ. The CDR3 spans 14 residues. This CDR3 reads CASSQEDGAYEQYF. CDR3 sequence (DNA): TGTGCCAGCAGCCAAGAAGACGGGGCCTACGAGCAGTACTTC.

This clonotype has only a few counts. This chain connects TRBV12-3 or TRBV12-4 to TRBJ2-3; weak D call: TRBD2 (6 bases). The V and J ends lost 6 bases and 3 bases respectively, with 13 bases between them. The CDR3 loop spans 14 amino acids. CDR3: CASRLAGPTDTQYF. CDR3 DNA: TGTGCCAGCAGACTAGCCGGGCCAACAGATACGCAGTATTTT.

This sequence joins TRBV28 and TRBJ1-4; D call uncertain. V dropped 1 base and J dropped 0 bases, with 12 bases sitting between them. The CDR3 contains 17 residues. Germline CDR1 MDHEN, CDR2 SYDVKM. The CDR3 here is CASSLFRSPATNEKLFF. The DNA for the CDR3 is TGTGCCAGCAGTTTATTTCGCAGTCCTGCAACTAATGAAAAACTGTTTTTT.

Turning to this clonotype: One end of the junction varies from germline; a read error may be responsible. The chain has TRBV7-2 and TRBJ1-5, with D possibly matching TRBD1 (5 bases). CDR3 length: 16 residues. The germline V gene encodes CDR1 SGHTA and CDR2 FQGNSA. Here the CDR3 reads CASSLSTDRFNRPQHF. CDR3 nucleotides: TGTGCCAGCAGCTTATCGACTGACAGATTCAATCGGCCCCAGCATTTT.